The following is a T cell receptor (beta chain) sequence with its context. This sample is part of a study of shared clonotypes between healthy human individuals. Naive-designated CD8 cells lacked CD45RO, were positively enriched for CCR7, and omitted terminally differentiated effector memory CD45RA+ cells. Looked up from germline, CDR1 is MNHEY and CDR2 is SVGAGI. V lost 2 bases to trimming and J lost 0 bases, with 10 bases between them. The CDR3 consists of 15 residues. Sequencing was performed with immunoSEQ multiplex PCR; in TCRdb, only in-frame clones are kept and a portion is missing. The sample contains around 2,000,000 clones, about 95% of which appear only once.

The chain recombines TRBV6-5 with TRBJ1-1, with unresolved D. The sequenced sample consisted of naive CD8+ T cells sorted from blood. This TCR was sampled from a man younger than 30 in good health. For the CDR3, the DNA is TGTGCCAGCAGTTACGTAGCAGGCATGAACACTGAAGCTTTCTTT. Translating gives CASSYVAGMNTEAFF.